A selection of T cell receptor beta chains follows, all from one sample in a study of T-cell memory formation after mild COVID-19. One entry per CDR3 protein, called by TCRdb with MiXCR from the 5' RACE reads. Of approximately 260,000 distinct CDR3 sequences listed, roughly 18% are singletons. Specimen: PBMCs or a T cell subset sorted from them (not recorded which). The receptor set was obtained from a man aged 18 to 30 who had mild COVID-19 (a few samples of this study predate the infection). Cell type and time point are not known. Both conserved end residues are part of each CDR3.

>TRBV20-1|TRBJ2-3
CSARRQGATDTQYF
>TRBV20-1|TRBJ2-4
CSANGPSPIQYF
>TRBV28|TRBJ2-4
CASGTGRNIQYF
>TRBV11-2|TRBJ1-4
CASRGDRNEKLFF
>TRBV6-5|TRBJ1-2
CASSGRKEMSYGYTF
>TRBV27|TRBJ1-5
CASRLRGAWSNQPQHF
>TRBV3-1|TRBJ2-2
CASSQRSTGGNGELFF
>TRBV4-3|TRBJ2-6
CASSQVTGKTSGANVLTF
>TRBV6-1|TRBJ2-5
CADSREIWETQYF
>TRBV3-1|TRBJ1-1
CASRSGGEAFF
>TRBV20-1|TRBJ2-1
CSASRTSGGAGEQFF
>TRBV5-6|TRBJ1-4
CASSLDGSATNEKLFF
>TRBV5-1|TRBJ2-2
CASSLMTGGTGELFF
>TRBV6-1|TRBJ2-3
CASSERRGPSTDTQYF
>TRBV29-1|TRBJ2-3
CSVEQGAADTQYF
>TRBV6-2/TRBV6-3|TRBJ1-5
CASTPWANQPQHF
>TRBV4-2|TRBJ2-2
CASSQVAGGPTGELFF
>TRBV10-3|TRBJ1-1
CAISESQIHTEAFF
>TRBV5-1|TRBJ2-7
CASSSDPHQREQYF
>TRBV4-2|TRBJ1-4
CASSRQDRGFEKLFF
>TRBV6-5|TRBJ1-5
CASSYLRGARFNQPQHF
>TRBV6-2/TRBV6-3|TRBJ2-3
CASSTRVSGSPDTQYF
>TRBV6-2/TRBV6-3|TRBJ2-7
CASATPRGVYEQYF
>TRBV7-8|TRBJ2-1
CASSPSGGSYNEQFF
>TRBV7-9|TRBJ2-1
CASSPPSRGGLNEQFF
>TRBV3-1|TRBJ1-4
CASSQVHKEKLFF
>TRBV6-4|TRBJ2-3
CASSPARGDTDTQYF
>TRBV27|TRBJ2-1
CASSAGWGPEQFF
>TRBV5-1|TRBJ1-5
CASSLDRSQPQHF
>TRBV6-2/TRBV6-3|TRBJ2-6
CASSYLGPSSGANVLTF
>TRBV6-6|TRBJ2-2
CASIKVRGSTNTGELFF
>TRBV19|TRBJ2-3
CASSQRGGRDTQYF
>TRBV7-9|TRBJ2-1
CASTIPGVDEQFF
>TRBV4-3|TRBJ2-3
CASSHRQGTDTQYF
>TRBV3-1|TRBJ1-2
CASSREGGYGYTF
>TRBV6-6|TRBJ2-5
CASYGPGQQETQYF
>TRBV12-3/TRBV12-4|TRBJ2-1
CASSFKVWLAGVPAYNEQFF
>TRBV2|TRBJ2-3
CASSQMDSTDTQYF
>TRBV6-2/TRBV6-3|TRBJ2-3
CASSYGVSTDTQYF
>TRBV5-1|TRBJ2-3
CASTSGGFTDTQYF
>TRBV20-1|TRBJ1-6
CSAKWGSYNSPLHF
>TRBV25-1|TRBJ2-3
CASGRDTQYF
>TRBV20-1|TRBJ2-3
CSAGPGREFTDTQYF
>TRBV4-3|TRBJ2-1
CASSRSGGAYNEQFF
>TRBV4-3|TRBJ2-7
CASSPSGQGSFEQYF
>TRBV6-2/TRBV6-3|TRBJ1-6
CASSYSGADNSPLHF
>TRBV7-7|TRBJ2-5
CASSPRVGETQYF
>TRBV6-5|TRBJ2-1
CASSYSLGGGRDEQFF
>TRBV12-3/TRBV12-4|TRBJ2-3
CASSLRLSGGRDTQYF
>TRBV6-5|TRBJ1-5
CASSYSGTENQPQHF
>TRBV7-2|TRBJ2-7
CASRGGDGYEQYF
>TRBV11-2|TRBJ2-3
CASSQTVLDTQYF
>TRBV7-2|TRBJ2-6
CASSSQGLPVLTF
>TRBV9|TRBJ1-1
CASSVWDSMNTEAFF
>TRBV2|TRBJ2-3
CASSFGGGDTDTQYF
>TRBV28|TRBJ2-3
CASSFGAGDTQYF
>TRBV15|TRBJ2-5
CATSPSRKGMETQYF